This T cell receptor (beta chain) was found in a study of blood T cell repertoires in COVID-19. Study in general: T cells, B-cell-depleted T cells, or PBMCs provided the cDNA or gDNA that served as material.

The V segment lost 2 bases and the J segment 1 base; nucleotides outside the gene matches: 2. Germline CDR1 reads GTSNPN; CDR2 reads SVGIG (reference sequence). This CDR3 has 15 residues. Authors' processing steps: It was from reference gene primer amplification that nucleated cell counts were estimated. This table comes from immunoSEQ multiplex PCR, and its TCRdb copy is limited to in-frame clones, with some not included. V and J calls and clone size are copied from that table; D and trimming were computed from the DNA. The sample shows approximately 100,000 clones, about 75% of them seen only once.

The source material was peripheral blood. This TCR was sampled from an older man with acute or convalescent COVID-19. The gene calls are TRBV30 and TRBJ2-3; TRBD2 aligns across 11 bases. CDR3 protein: CAWSLLAGGTDTQYF. The CDR3, as DNA: TGTGCCTGGAGTCTACTAGCGGGGGGCACAGATACGCAGTATTTT.